This TCR beta chain derives from a study of blood T cell repertoires in COVID-19. At the level of the study: T cells, B-cell-depleted T cells, or PBMCs supplied cDNA or gDNA.

As originally analysed: Reference gene primers were amplified, and this amplification served to estimate nucleated cell counts. Data came from immunoSEQ multiplex PCR; TCRdb stores just in-frame clones and leaves some out. The V and J calls and clone size are taken from that table; D and trimming were inferred from the DNA. The top ten clones hold 3.5% to 4.5% of a sample with 110,000 to 150,000 clones, approximately 90% of them seen once. The clonotype was recovered from a middle-aged woman with acute or convalescent COVID-19. Sequencing was performed on peripheral blood.

This CDR3 is CASSLRTGTYNEQFF. The CDR3 region has the DNA TGTGCCAGCAGCTTACGTACGGGGACCTACAATGAGCAGTTCTTC. V is TRBV7-9 and J is TRBJ2-1, with D perhaps matching TRBD2 (5 bases). The CDR3 is 15 residues long. Trimming stripped 2 bases from V and 2 bases from J, with 10 bases between. The germline CDR1 and CDR2 sequences are SEHNR and FQNEAQ (reference sequence).